This T cell receptor beta chain was identified during a study of T cell repertoires in cytomegalovirus infection. Study information: Through public TCR beta signatures, both CMV infection and matching HLA type were indicated.

The V segment lost 2 bases and the J segment 10 bases; nucleotides outside the gene matches: 8. Looked up from germline, CDR1 is MNHEY and CDR2 is SVGEGT. The CDR3 consists of 15 residues. Study results and caveats: There were carriers of CMV plus the relevant HLA, and cumulative public TCR beta family frequency identified them. HLA-C-restricted TCR beta clonotypes specific for CMV led the ex vivo response.

In regard to this clonotype: Its target is not known.

TCRdb ran MiXCR on the reads and lists one entry per CDR3 protein. The sample holds about 600,000 distinct CDR3 sequences, 24% seen once. This sequence originates from a human donor in good health (CMV status not recorded). Some clones in this sample may be carry-over from other donors' samples. The sequencing sample was made of CD8+ T cells from PBMCs. J is TRBJ2-6 and V is TRBV6-2 or TRBV6-3; the match to TRBD1 covers 7 bases. The CDR3 DNA reads as TGTGCCAGCAGTTACGAGGGGACAGTCCAAAACGTCCTGACTTTC. Its protein is CASSYEGTVQNVLTF.